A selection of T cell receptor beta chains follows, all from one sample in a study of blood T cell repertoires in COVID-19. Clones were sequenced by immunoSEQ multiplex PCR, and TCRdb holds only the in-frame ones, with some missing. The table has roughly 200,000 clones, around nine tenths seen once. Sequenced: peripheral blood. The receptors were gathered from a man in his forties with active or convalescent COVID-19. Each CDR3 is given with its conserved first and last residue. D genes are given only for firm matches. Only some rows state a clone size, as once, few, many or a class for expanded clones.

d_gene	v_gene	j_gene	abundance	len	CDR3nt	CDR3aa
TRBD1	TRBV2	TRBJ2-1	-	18	TGTGCCAGCAGTCAGGAGGGGGGTCCCGGACAGGGGAACAATGAGCAGTTCTTC	CASSQEGGPGQGNNEQFF
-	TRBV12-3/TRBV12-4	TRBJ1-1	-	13	TGTGCCAGCAACCTGGGGAGGAACACTGAAGCTTTCTTT	CASNLGRNTEAFF
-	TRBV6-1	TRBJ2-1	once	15	TGTGCCAGCAGTGAAGTTCGGGGGGCTAGCGCTGAGCAGTTCTTC	CASSEVRGASAEQFF
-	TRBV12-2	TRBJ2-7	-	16	TGTGCAAGTCGCCAACAGGGGGCTTTGGATCCCTACGAGCAGTACTTC	CASRQQGALDPYEQYF
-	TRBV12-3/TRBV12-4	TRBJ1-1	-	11	TGTGCCAGCAGCCCGGACACTGAAGCTTTCTTT	CASSPDTEAFF
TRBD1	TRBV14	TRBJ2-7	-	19	TGTGCCAGCAGCCAAAAAAGGGGACCAGGGGGAAAGAGCTCCTACGAGCAGTACTTC	CASSQKRGPGGKSSYEQYF
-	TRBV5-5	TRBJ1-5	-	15	TGTGCCAGCAGCTGGGAAGACAGGTACAATCAGCCCCAGCATTTT	CASSWEDRYNQPQHF
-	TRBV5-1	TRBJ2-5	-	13	TGCGCCAGCAGCCCTGGGAGCCAAGAGACCCAGTACTTC	CASSPGSQETQYF
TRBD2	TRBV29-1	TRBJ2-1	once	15	TGCAGCGTTGAACTCAGGACTAGCCCCCCCAATGAGCAGTTCTTC	CSVELRTSPPNEQFF
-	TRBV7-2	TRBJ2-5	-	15	TGTGCCAGCAGCTTGGAGCCTCCCCCGGGAGAGACCCAGTACTTC	CASSLEPPPGETQYF